Listed below are T cell receptor beta chains from one sample, sequenced in a study of T cells after yellow fever vaccination. Via MiXCR, TCRdb re-called the 5' RACE reads, giving one row per CDR3 protein. The repertoire includes tens of thousands of distinct CDR3 sequences, approximately 6.1% of them detected once, and roughly 35% sits in the top ten. Sequencing was performed on CD8+ T cells sorted from PBMCs, taken more than 35 days after the first yellow fever vaccination. These TCRs come from a man between 18 and 35 years old who received the YFV17D yellow fever vaccine. CDR3s include the opening cysteine and the closing phenylalanine or tryptophan. D genes are given only for firm matches. Size tells how often a clone was seen (once, few, many) or the class of an expanded clone, and some rows leave it out.

>many|TRBV2|TRBJ1-1|NA
TGTGCCAGCAGGGAGGGTCTGAACACTGAAGCTTTCTTT
CASREGLNTEAFF
>NA|TRBV4-1|TRBJ2-1|TRBD1
TGCGCCAGCAGCAACAGACAGGGGAATGAGCAGTTCTTC
CASSNRQGNEQFF
>many|TRBV7-8|TRBJ2-2|TRBD2
TGTGCCAGCAGACCTAGCGGGGGCACCGGGGAGCTGTTTTTT
CASRPSGGTGELFF
>few|TRBV5-1|TRBJ1-1|TRBD1
TGCGCCAGCAGCTCCGAAGGGACAGGGTACACTGAAGCTTTCTTT
CASSSEGTGYTEAFF
>NA|TRBV19|TRBJ1-1|NA
TGTGCCAGTAGTAAACAGAGGGAGGGCACTGAAGCTTTCTTT
CASSKQREGTEAFF
>few|TRBV5-6|TRBJ2-5|NA
TGTGCCAGCAGCTTTCGCCGCCGTCACAAACAAGAGACCCAGTACTTC
CASSFRRRHKQETQYF
>NA|TRBV7-2|TRBJ1-1|TRBD1
TGTGCCAGCAGCTTGACAGGGGGGTGGAACACTGAAGCTTTCTTT
CASSLTGGWNTEAFF
>NA|TRBV13|TRBJ1-2|TRBD1
TGTGCCAGCAGCTCCCACGGGACAGGGTGGGAATATGGCTACACCTTC
CASSSHGTGWEYGYTF
>few|TRBV7-9|TRBJ1-6|NA
TGTGCCAGCAGCCATCACCCCGGTAATTCACCCCTCCACTTT
CASSHHPGNSPLHF
>many|TRBV12-3/TRBV12-4|TRBJ1-5|NA
TGTGCCAGCAGTTTAGTGGGGGCCCAGCCCCAGCATTTT
CASSLVGAQPQHF
>many|TRBV7-2|TRBJ2-7|NA
TGTGCCAGCAGCTTAACAGCGCCCGCCTACGAGCAGTACTTC
CASSLTAPAYEQYF
>few|TRBV11-2|TRBJ2-5|NA
TGTGCCAGCAGCGTCCGGCCCCCAGACCTCCGGGAGACCCAGTACTTC
CASSVRPPDLRETQYF
>many|TRBV4-1|TRBJ2-3|NA
TGCGCCAGCAGCCGTACCCGGGCCAGGGATACGCAGTATTTT
CASSRTRARDTQYF
>many|TRBV10-3|TRBJ2-3|NA
TGTGCCATCAGTGAACCGGGTACAGATACGCAGTATTTT
CAISEPGTDTQYF
>many|TRBV3-1|TRBJ2-1|TRBD2
TGTGCCAGCAGCCCCGGACTAGCGGGGAATGAGCAGTTCTTC
CASSPGLAGNEQFF
>many|TRBV27|TRBJ2-1|TRBD2
TGTGCCAGCAGTTTTGGCGGGGGGGCCTACAATGAGCAGTTCTTC
CASSFGGGAYNEQFF
>many|TRBV20-1|TRBJ1-1|NA
TGCAGTGCTGAAGACCGTGAAGCTTTCTTT
CSAEDREAFF
>many|TRBV28|TRBJ1-5|TRBD1
TGTGCCAGCAGCGCGGACAGGGGTGTTTGGCAGCCCCAGCATTTT
CASSADRGVWQPQHF
>NA|TRBV4-3|TRBJ1-5|TRBD1
TGCGCCAGCAGCCAAGGGACAGGGAATAATCAGCCCCAGCATTTT
CASSQGTGNNQPQHF
>many|TRBV7-9|TRBJ2-1|TRBD2
TGTGCCAGCAGCTTATCTAGCGGCTCCTACAATGAGCAGTTCTTC
CASSLSSGSYNEQFF
>many|TRBV6-2/TRBV6-3|TRBJ1-6|NA
TGTGCCAGCAGTTCGGAAGGATTCTATAATTCACCCCTCCACTTT
CASSSEGFYNSPLHF
>many|TRBV12-3/TRBV12-4|TRBJ1-1|TRBD1
TGTGCCAGCATCACAGGGGGCACTGAAGCTTTCTTT
CASITGGTEAFF
>few|TRBV7-6|TRBJ2-1|NA
TGTGCCAGCAGCTTAGCGCCTTCGGCAACGGGCCTTGAGCAGTTCTTC
CASSLAPSATGLEQFF
>few|TRBV11-2|TRBJ2-3|TRBD2
TGTGCCAGCAGGAGACTAGCGGGGGGGAGCACAGATACGCAGTATTTT
CASRRLAGGSTDTQYF
>NA|TRBV25-1|TRBJ1-1|NA
TGTGCCAGCGGAGAGAGCACTGAAGCTTTCTTT
CASGESTEAFF
>few|TRBV5-4|TRBJ2-1|TRBD2
TGTGCCAGCATGGGACTAGCGGGGGGGCGCTACAATGAGCAGTTCTTC
CASMGLAGGRYNEQFF
>many|TRBV5-4|TRBJ2-7|TRBD2
TGTGCCAGCAGCGCGGGACTAGCGGGGAACGAGCAGTACTTC
CASSAGLAGNEQYF
>many|TRBV7-9|TRBJ2-1|NA
TGTGCCAGCAGCACGACCTTGGAACTCAATGAGCAGTTCTTC
CASSTTLELNEQFF